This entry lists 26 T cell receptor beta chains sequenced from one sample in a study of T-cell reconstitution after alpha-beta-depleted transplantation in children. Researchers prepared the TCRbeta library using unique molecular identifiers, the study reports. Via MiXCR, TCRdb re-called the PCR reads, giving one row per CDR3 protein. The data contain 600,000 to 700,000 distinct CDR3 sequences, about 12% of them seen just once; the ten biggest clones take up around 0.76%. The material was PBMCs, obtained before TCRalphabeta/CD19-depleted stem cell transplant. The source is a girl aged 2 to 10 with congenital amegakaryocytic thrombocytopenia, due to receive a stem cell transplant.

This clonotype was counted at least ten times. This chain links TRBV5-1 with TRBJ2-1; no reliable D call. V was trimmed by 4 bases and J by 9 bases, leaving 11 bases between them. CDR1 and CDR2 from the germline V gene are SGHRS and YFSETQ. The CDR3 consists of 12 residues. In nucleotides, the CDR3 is TGCGCCAGCAGCACCCCCTCGAGTGAGCAGTTCTTC. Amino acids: CASSTPSSEQFF. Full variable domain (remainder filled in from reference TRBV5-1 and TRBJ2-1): KAGVTQTPRYLIKTRGQQVTLSCSPISGHRSVSWYQQTPGQGLQFLFEYFSETQRNKGNFPGRFSGRQFSNSRSEMNVSTLELGDSALYLCASSTPSSEQFFGPGTRLTVL.

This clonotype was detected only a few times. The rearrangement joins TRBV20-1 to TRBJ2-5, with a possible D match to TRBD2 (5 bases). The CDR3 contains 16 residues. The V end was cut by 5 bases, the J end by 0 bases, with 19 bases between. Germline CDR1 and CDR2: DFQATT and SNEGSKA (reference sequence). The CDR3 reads CSADRRRNPYQETQYF. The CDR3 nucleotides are TGCAGTGCTGATCGGAGGCGGAACCCGTACCAAGAGACCCAGTACTTC.

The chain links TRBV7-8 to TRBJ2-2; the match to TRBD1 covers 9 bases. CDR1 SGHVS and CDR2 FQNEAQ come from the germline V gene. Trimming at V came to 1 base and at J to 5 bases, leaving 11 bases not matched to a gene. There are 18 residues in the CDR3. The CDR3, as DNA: TGTGCCAGCAGCTTAGACGGCGGCGGACAGGGGATTACCGGGGAGCTGTTTTTT. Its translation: CASSLDGGGQGITGELFF.

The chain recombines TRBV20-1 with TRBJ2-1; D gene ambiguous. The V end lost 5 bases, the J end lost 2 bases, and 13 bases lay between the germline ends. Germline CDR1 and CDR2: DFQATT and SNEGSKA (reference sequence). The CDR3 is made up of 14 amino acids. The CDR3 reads CSASRTRTYNEQFF. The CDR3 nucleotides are TGCAGTGCTTCCCGGACCCGTACCTACAATGAGCAGTTCTTC.

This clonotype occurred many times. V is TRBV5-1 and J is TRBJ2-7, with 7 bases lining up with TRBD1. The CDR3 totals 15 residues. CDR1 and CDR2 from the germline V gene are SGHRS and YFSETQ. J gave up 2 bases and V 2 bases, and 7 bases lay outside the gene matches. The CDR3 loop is CASSLNRGHPYEQYF. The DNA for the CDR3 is TGCGCCAGCAGCTTAAACAGGGGCCATCCCTACGAGCAGTACTTC.

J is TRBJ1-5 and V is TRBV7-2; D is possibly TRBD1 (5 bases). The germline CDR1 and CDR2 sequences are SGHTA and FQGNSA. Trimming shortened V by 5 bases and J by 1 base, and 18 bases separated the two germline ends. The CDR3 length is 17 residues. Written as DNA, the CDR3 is TGTGCCAGCAGCAACAGACGGGCGGGGGTAAGCAATCAGCCCCAGCATTTT. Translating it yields CASSNRRAGVSNQPQHF.

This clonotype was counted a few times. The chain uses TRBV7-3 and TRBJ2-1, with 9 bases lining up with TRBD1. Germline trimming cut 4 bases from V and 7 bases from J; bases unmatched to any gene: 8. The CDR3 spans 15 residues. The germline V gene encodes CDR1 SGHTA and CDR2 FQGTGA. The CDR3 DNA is TGTGCCAGCAGCTCTCGGGACAGGGCCGTGAATGAGCAGTTCTTC. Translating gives CASSSRDRAVNEQFF.

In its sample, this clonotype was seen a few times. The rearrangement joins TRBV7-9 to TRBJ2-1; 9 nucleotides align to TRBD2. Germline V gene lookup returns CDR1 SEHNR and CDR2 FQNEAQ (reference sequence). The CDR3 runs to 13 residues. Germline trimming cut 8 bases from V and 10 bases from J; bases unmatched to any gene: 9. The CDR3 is CASPGGLAGEQFF. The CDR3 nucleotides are TGTGCCAGCCCGGGTGGGCTAGCGGGAGAGCAGTTCTTC.

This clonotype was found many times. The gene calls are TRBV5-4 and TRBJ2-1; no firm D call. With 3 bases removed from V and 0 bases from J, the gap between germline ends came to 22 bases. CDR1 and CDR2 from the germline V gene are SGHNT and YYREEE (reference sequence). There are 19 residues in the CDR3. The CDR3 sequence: CASSSGRALIVPSYNEQFF. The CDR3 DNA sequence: TGTGCCAGCAGCTCCGGACGCGCGCTAATAGTGCCCTCCTACAATGAGCAGTTCTTC.

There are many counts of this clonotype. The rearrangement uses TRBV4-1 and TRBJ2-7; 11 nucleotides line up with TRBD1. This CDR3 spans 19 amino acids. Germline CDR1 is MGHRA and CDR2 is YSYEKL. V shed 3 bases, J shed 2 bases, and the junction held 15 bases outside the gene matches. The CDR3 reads CASSQRDRGTITSTYEQYF. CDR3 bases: TGCGCCAGCAGCCAGAGGGACAGGGGGACCATCACCTCCACCTACGAGCAGTACTTC.

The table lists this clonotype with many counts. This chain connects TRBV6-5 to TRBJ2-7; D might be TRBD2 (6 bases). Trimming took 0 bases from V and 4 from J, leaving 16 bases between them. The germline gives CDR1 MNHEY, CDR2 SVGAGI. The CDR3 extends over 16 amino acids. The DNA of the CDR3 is TGTGCCAGCAGTTACTCCCCTTCGGGAGCCGTTTACGAGCAGTACTTC. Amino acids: CASSYSPSGAVYEQYF.

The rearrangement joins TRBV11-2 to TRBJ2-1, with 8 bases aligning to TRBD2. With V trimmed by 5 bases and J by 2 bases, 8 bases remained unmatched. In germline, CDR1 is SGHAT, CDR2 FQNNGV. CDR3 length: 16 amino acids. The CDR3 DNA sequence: TGTGCCAGCAGCCCTTCAAGCGGGAGCGCCTACAATGAGCAGTTCTTC. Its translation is CASSPSSGSAYNEQFF.

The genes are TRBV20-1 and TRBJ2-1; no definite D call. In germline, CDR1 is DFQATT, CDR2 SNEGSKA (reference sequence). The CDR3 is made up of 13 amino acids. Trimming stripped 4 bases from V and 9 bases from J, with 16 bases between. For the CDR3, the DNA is TGCAGTGCTACCGACCGAAAGCGTGCTGAGCAGTTCTTC. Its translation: CSATDRKRAEQFF.

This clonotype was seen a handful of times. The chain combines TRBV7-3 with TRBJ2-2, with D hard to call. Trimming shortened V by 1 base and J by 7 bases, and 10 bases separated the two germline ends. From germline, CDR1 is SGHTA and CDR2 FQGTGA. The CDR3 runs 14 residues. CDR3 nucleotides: TGTGCCAGCAGCTTAAATCTCCCGGACGGGGAGCTGTTTTTT. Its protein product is CASSLNLPDGELFF.

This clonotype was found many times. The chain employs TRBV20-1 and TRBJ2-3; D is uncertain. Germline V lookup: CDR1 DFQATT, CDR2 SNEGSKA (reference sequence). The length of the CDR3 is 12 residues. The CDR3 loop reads CSIRKGTDTQYF. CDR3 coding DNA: TGCAGCATAAGAAAGGGCACAGATACGCAGTATTTT.

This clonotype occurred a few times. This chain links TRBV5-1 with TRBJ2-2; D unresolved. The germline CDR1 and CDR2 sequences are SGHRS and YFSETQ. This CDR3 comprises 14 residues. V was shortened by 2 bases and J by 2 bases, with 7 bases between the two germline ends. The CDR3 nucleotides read TGCGCCAGCAGCTTTGAACAAAACACCGGGGAGCTGTTTTTT. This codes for CASSFEQNTGELFF.

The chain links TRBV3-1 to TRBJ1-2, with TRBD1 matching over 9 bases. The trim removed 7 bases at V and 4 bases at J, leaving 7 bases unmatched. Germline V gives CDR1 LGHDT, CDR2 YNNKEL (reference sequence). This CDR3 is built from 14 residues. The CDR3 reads CASTQGQGSYGYTF. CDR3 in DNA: TGTGCCAGCACCCAGGGACAGGGATCCTATGGCTACACCTTC.

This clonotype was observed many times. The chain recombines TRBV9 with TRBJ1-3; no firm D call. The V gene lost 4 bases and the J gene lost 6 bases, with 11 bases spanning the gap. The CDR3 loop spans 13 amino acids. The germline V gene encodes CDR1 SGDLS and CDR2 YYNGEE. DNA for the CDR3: TGTGCCAGCAGCCCCCCCGCCCCAAACACCATATATTTT. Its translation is CASSPPAPNTIYF.

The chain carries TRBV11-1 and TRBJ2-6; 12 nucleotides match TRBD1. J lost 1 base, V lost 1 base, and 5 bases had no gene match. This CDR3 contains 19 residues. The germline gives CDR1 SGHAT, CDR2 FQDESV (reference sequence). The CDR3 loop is CASSLVWDRGQSGANVLTF. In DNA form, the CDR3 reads TGTGCCAGCAGCTTAGTGTGGGACAGGGGGCAATCTGGGGCCAACGTCCTGACTTTC.

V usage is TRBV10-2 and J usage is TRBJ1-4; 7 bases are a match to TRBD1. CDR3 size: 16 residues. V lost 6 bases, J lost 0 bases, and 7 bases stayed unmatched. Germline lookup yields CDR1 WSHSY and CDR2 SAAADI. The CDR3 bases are TGCGCCAGCAGCTACGTACAGGGGACAACTAATGAAAAACTGTTTTTT. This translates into CASSYVQGTTNEKLFF.

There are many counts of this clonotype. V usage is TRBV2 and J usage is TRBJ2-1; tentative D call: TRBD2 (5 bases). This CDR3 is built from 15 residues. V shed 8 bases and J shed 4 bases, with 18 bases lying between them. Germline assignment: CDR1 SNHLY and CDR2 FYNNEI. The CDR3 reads CASGLASDPYNEQFF. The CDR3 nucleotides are TGTGCCAGCGGCCTAGCCTCGGATCCGTACAATGAGCAGTTCTTC.

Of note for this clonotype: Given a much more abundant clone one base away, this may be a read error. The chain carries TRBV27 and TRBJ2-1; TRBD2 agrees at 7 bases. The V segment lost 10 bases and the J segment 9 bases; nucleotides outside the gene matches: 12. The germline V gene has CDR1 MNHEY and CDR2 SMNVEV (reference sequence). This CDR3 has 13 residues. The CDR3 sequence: CAITLYPGGEQFF. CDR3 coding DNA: TGTGCCATCACCCTTTATCCGGGGGGTGAGCAGTTCTTC.

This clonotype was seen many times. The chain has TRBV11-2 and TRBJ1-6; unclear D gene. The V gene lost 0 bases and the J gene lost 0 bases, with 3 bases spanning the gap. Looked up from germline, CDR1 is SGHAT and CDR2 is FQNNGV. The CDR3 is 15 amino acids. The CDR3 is CASSLDSSYNSPLHF. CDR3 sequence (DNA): TGTGCCAGCAGCTTAGATAGCTCCTATAATTCACCCCTCCACTTT.

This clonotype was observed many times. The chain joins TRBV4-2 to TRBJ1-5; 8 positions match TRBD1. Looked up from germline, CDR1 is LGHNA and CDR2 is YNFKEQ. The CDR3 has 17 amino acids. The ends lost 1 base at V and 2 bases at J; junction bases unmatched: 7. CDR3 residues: CASSQGYVTGGNQPQHF. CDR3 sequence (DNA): TGTGCCAGCAGCCAAGGATATGTGACAGGGGGCAATCAGCCCCAGCATTTT.

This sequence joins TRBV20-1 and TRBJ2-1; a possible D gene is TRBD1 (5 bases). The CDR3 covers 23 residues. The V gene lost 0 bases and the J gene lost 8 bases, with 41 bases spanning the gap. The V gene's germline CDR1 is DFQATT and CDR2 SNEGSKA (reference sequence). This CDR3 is CSARDPGFTGGFNQGPLRYEQFF. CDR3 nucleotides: TGCAGTGCTAGAGATCCCGGCTTTACGGGTGGGTTCAACCAGGGTCCCTTACGGTATGAGCAGTTCTTC.

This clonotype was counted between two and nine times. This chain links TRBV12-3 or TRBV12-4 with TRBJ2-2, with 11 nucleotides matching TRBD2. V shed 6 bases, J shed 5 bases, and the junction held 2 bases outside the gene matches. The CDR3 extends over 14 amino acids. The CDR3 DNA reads TGTGCCAGCAGGATAGCGGGAGGGACCGGGGAGCTGTTTTTT. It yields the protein CASRIAGGTGELFF.